This is a list of T cell receptor beta chains from one sample in a study of shared clonotypes between healthy human individuals. The table came from immunoSEQ multiplex PCR; TCRdb's copy has only in-frame clones and leaves some out. The table shows over a million clones, with about 96% occurring only once. The sequenced sample was naive CD4+ T cells sorted from blood. Receptors originate from a man under 40 in good health. The CDR3 runs from the conserved cysteine through the conserved F or W. The D gene is left open where the match is weak. Not all rows give a size; the values are once, few, many and, for expanded clones, a class.

>-|TRBV7-9|-|16|TRBJ1-4
TGTGCCAGCAGCTTGGGGCACGGAGAGACTAATGAAAAACTGTTTTTT
CASSLGHGETNEKLFF
>-|TRBV18|-|13|TRBJ2-7
TGTGCCAGCTCACCGTTGACAGGTTACGAGCAGTACTTC
CASSPLTGYEQYF
>TRBD1|TRBV5-1|-|14|TRBJ2-5
TGCGCCAGCAGCGTTACAGGGGTGACGGAGACCCAGTACTTC
CASSVTGVTETQYF
>TRBD1|TRBV4-1|once|17|TRBJ1-2
TGCGCCAGCAGCTACAGGGGGCTTGAACTCGGTGGAGATGGCTACACCTTC
CASSYRGLELGGDGYTF
>TRBD1|TRBV5-4|-|16|TRBJ2-3
TGTGCCAGCAGATCCCTGCTGGGACAGGCACAGGATACGCAGTATTTT
CASRSLLGQAQDTQYF
>-|TRBV11-2|-|13|TRBJ2-5
TGTGCCAGCAGCTTAGTGGGTGCGGAGACCCAGTACTTC
CASSLVGAETQYF
>TRBD2|TRBV30|-|14|TRBJ2-5
TGTGCCTGGAACGGCGGGAGGGCCCAAGAGACCCAGTACTTC
CAWNGGRAQETQYF
>-|TRBV11-3|-|15|TRBJ2-7
TGTGCCAGCAGCTTGGAAGATCTCGCCCACCACGAGCAGTACTTC
CASSLEDLAHHEQYF
>-|TRBV28|-|11|TRBJ1-2
TGTGCCAGCAGACGGGCGTATGGCTACACCTTC
CASRRAYGYTF
>TRBD2|TRBV11-2|-|15|TRBJ2-5
TGTGCCAGCAGGTCACTAGCGGGCACCTCCGAGACCCAGTACTTC
CASRSLAGTSETQYF
>-|TRBV2|-|12|TRBJ1-4
TGTGCCAGCAGCCCTCCCAGAATTAGACTGTTTTTT
CASSPPRIRLFF
>TRBD1|TRBV5-1|-|16|TRBJ1-1
TGCGCCAGCAGCCACGGGACAGGGGTTATGAACACTGAAGCTTTCTTT
CASSHGTGVMNTEAFF
>-|TRBV29-1|-|13|TRBJ2-4
TGCAGCGTCTCAAAAGAGCCCGATTCTATTCAGTACTTC
CSVSKEPDSIQYF
>-|TRBV6-6|-|16|TRBJ2-7
TGTGCCAGCAGTTACTCGACAGGGAGCGGGATGGATGAGCAGTACTTC
CASSYSTGSGMDEQYF
>TRBD1|TRBV19|-|14|TRBJ1-2
TGTGCCAGTAGTATTCGAGAGGGGGCAGGAGGCTACACCTTC
CASSIREGAGGYTF
>TRBD1|TRBV7-9|-|14|TRBJ2-5
TGTGCCAGCAGAACGGACAGGGTACAAGAGACCCAGTACTTC
CASRTDRVQETQYF
>-|TRBV6-1|-|14|TRBJ2-3
TGTGCCAGCAGTGAAGAAGGGGGGACAGATACGCAGTATTTT
CASSEEGGTDTQYF
>TRBD1|TRBV29-1|few|14|TRBJ2-1
TGCAGCGTGGACCGGGACAGATCTTTCAATGAGCAGTTCTTC
CSVDRDRSFNEQFF
>TRBD1|TRBV5-1|-|14|TRBJ1-2
TGCGCCAGCAGCTTGGAACGGGACAGCTATGGCTACACCTTC
CASSLERDSYGYTF
>-|TRBV6-5|-|15|TRBJ2-2
TGTGCCAGCAGGAACATGGGAATAACCCCCGGGGAGCTGTTTTTT
CASRNMGITPGELFF
>-|TRBV5-4|-|14|TRBJ2-7
TGTGCCAGCAGCTTGGGACAGGCGCCTTTCGGGCAGTACTTC
CASSLGQAPFGQYF
>TRBD2|TRBV11-2|-|17|TRBJ2-1
TGTGCCAGCAGCCCGGCTTTTCCCGGACTAGCGGGATATGAGCAGTTCTTC
CASSPAFPGLAGYEQFF
>-|TRBV5-6|once|13|TRBJ1-2
TGTGCCAGCAGCTTGGGGTTCGGGGATGGCTACACCTTC
CASSLGFGDGYTF
>-|TRBV9|-|13|TRBJ1-4
TGTGCCAGCAGCGCTAGCCATGGGGGAAAACTGTTTTTT
CASSASHGGKLFF